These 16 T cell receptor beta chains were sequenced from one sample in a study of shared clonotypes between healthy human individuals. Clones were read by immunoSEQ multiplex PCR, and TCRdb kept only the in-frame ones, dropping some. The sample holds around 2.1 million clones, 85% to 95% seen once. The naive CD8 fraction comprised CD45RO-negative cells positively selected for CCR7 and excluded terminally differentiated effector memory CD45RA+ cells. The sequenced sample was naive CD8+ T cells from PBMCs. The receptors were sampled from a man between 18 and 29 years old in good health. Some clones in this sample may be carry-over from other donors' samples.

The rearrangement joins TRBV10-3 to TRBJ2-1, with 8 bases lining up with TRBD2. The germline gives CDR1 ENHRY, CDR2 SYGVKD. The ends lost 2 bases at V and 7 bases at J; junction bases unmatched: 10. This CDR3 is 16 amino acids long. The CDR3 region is CAISEAPGRGRNEQFF. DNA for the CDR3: TGTGCCATCAGTGAGGCCCCCGGGAGGGGCCGGAATGAGCAGTTCTTC.

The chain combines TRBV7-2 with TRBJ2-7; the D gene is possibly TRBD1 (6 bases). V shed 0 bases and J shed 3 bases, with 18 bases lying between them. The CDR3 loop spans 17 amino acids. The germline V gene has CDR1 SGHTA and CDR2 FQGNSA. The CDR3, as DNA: TGTGCCAGCAGCTTAGCGGAAACAGGGATATTTCGCTACGAGCAGTACTTC. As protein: CASSLAETGIFRYEQYF.

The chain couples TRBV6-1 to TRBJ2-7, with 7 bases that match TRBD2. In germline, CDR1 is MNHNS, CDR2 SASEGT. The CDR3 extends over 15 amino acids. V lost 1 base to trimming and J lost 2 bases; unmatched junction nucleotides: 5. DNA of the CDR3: TGTGCCAGCAGTGAAGGCGGCGGGAGCCCCTACGAGCAGTACTTC. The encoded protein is CASSEGGGSPYEQYF.

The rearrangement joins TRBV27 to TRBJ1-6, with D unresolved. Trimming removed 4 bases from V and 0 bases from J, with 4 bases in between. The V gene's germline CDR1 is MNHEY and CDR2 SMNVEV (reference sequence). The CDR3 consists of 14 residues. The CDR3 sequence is CASSSFSYNSPLHF. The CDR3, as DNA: TGTGCCAGCAGTTCCTTCTCCTATAATTCACCCCTCCACTTT.

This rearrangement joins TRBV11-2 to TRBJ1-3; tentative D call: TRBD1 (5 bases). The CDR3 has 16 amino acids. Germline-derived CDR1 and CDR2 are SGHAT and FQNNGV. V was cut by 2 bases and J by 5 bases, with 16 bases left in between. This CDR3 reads CASSLSPGPGRNTIYF. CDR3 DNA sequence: TGTGCCAGCAGCTTATCTCCGGGGCCGGGTAGAAACACCATATATTTT.

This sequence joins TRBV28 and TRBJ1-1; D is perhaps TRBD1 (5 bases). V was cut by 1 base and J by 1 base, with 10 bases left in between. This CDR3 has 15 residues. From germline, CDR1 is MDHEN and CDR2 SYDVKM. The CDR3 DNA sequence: TGTGCCAGCAGTTTATCGGCCAGGGCGAACACTGAAGCTTTCTTT. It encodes CASSLSARANTEAFF.

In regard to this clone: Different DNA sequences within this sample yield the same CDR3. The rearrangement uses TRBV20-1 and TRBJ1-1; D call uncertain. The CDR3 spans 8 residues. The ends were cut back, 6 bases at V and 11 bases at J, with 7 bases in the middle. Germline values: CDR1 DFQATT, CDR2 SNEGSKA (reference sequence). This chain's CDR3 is CSAPGAFF. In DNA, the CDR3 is TGCAGTGCCCCGGGCGCTTTCTTT.

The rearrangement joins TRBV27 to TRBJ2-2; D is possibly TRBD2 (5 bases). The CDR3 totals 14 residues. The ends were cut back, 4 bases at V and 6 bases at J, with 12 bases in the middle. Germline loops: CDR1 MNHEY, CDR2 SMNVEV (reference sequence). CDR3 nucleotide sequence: TGTGCCAGCAGTTGGATCGGGGAATCCGGGGAGCTGTTTTTT. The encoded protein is CASSWIGESGELFF.

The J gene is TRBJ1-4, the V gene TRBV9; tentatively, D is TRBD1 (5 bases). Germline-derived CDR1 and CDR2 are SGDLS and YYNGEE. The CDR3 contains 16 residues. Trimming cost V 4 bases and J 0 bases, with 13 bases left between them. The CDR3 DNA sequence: TGTGCCAGCAGCCCTATGGGGGGTACAACTAATGAAAAACTGTTTTTT. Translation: CASSPMGGTTNEKLFF.

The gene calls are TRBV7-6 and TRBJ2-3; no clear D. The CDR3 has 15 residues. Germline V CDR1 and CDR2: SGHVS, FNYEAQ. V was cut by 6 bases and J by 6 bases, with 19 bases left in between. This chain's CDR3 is CASSSRRKNSDTQYF. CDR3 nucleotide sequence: TGTGCCAGCAGTTCACGCCGGAAAAACTCGGATACGCAGTATTTT.

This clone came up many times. The CDR3 nucleotides are TGTGCCAGCAGCTTAGACGGGGGCTTCTACAATGAGCAGTTCTTC. Its translation is CASSLDGGFYNEQFF. The chain has TRBV7-9 and TRBJ2-1, with D perhaps given as TRBD1 or TRBD2 (6 bases each). CDR1 SEHNR and CDR2 FQNEAQ come from the germline V gene (reference sequence). This CDR3 spans 15 amino acids. Trimming took off 1 base at V and 3 bases at J, with 10 bases between the two ends.

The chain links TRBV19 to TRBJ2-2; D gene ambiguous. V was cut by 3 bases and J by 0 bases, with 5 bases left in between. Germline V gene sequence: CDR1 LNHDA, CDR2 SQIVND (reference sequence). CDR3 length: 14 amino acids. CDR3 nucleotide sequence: TGTGCCAGTAGTATTGCGGCGAACACCGGGGAGCTGTTTTTT. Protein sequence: CASSIAANTGELFF.

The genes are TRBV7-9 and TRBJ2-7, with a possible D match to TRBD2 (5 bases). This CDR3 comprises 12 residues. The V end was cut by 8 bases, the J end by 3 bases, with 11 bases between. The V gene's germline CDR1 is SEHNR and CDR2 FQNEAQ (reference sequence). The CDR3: CASGPGGYEQYF. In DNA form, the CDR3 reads TGTGCCAGCGGCCCTGGAGGCTACGAGCAGTACTTC.

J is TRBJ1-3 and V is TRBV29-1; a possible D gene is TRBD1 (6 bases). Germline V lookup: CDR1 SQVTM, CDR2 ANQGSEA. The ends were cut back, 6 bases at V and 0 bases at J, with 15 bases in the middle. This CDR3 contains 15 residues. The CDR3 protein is CSVGGGYDSGNTIYF. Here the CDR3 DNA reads TGCAGCGTGGGGGGCGGGTATGACTCTGGAAACACCATATATTTT.

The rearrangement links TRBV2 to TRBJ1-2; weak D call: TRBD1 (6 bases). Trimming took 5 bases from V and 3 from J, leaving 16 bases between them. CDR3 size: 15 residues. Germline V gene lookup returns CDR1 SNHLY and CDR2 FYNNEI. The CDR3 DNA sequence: TGTGCCAGCAGTCCGACCCAACGACAGGACTATGGCTACACCTTC. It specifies CASSPTQRQDYGYTF.

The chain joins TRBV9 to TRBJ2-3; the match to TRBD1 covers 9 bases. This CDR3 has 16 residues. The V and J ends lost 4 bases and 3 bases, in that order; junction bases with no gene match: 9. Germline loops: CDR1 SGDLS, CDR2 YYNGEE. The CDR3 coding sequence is TGTGCCAGCAGCCCCAGAGTGGACAGGGGTACAGATACGCAGTATTTT. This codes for CASSPRVDRGTDTQYF.